The next 13 T cell receptor beta chains were all read from a single sample in a study of blood T cells in healthy people across ages. A second PCR of 7 to 11 cycles used a sample-barcoded 5' primer and a J-beta primer mix. A single record per CDR3 protein comes from TCRdb applying MiXCR to the 5' RACE reads. The sample comprises 2 million or so distinct CDR3 sequences, around 48% of which are singletons, and about 2.1% rests with the top ten. The sequenced sample was blood. The source of these receptors is a woman between 40 and 55 years old in good health.

This clonotype has a handful of counts. This CDR3 is CASILPGESSGEKLFF. The CDR3 DNA sequence: TGTGCCAGCATTCTCCCTGGGGAAAGTTCCGGGGAAAAACTGTTTTTT. V gene TRBV2 combines with J gene TRBJ1-4; D gene ambiguous. The CDR3 totals 16 residues. V lost 7 bases, J lost 8 bases, and 23 bases lay in between. Germline V CDR1 and CDR2: SNHLY, FYNNEI.

V usage is TRBV7-2 and J usage is TRBJ2-5, with D uncertain. Germline assignment: CDR1 SGHTA and CDR2 FQGNSA. This CDR3 has 13 amino acids. V was cut by 1 base and J by 4 bases, with 7 bases left in between. The CDR3 protein is CASSLVFLETQYF. The CDR3 DNA sequence: TGTGCCAGCAGCTTAGTTTTCCTAGAGACCCAGTACTTC. Full variable domain (remainder filled in from reference TRBV7-2 and TRBJ2-5): GAGVSQSPSNKVTEKGKDVELRCDPISGHTALYWYRQSLGQGLEFLIYFQGNSAPDKSGLPSDRFSAERTGGSVSTLTIQRTQQEDSAVYLCASSLVFLETQYFGPGTRLLVL.

This clonotype came up once. The chain has TRBV20-1 and TRBJ2-7; 8 bases align to TRBD2. The J call is uncertain, as TRBJ2-5 better fits the DNA end. Germline CDR1 reads DFQATT; CDR2 reads SNEGSKA (reference sequence). The CDR3 is made up of 18 amino acids. In DNA, the CDR3 is TGCAGTGCTAAGTCGGTAGGTCCCAGCGGGAGAGCTTCGGAGACCCAGTACTTC. Protein sequence: CSAKSVGPSGRASETQYF.

The chain combines TRBV20-1 with TRBJ1-1; D perhaps matches TRBD1 (5 bases). CDR3 length: 14 residues. With 6 bases removed from V and 0 bases from J, the gap between germline ends came to 14 bases. CDR1 DFQATT and CDR2 SNEGSKA come from the germline V gene (reference sequence). The CDR3 loop reads CSALRGVLNTEAFF. The DNA of the CDR3 is TGCAGTGCATTGAGGGGAGTCTTGAACACTGAAGCTTTCTTT.

This clonotype was counted between two and nine times. The genes are TRBV24-1 and TRBJ2-1; D is uncertain. Germline V gene lookup returns CDR1 KGHDR and CDR2 SFDVKD. CDR3 length: 13 residues. V shed 7 bases and J shed 9 bases, with 15 bases lying between them. The CDR3 coding sequence is TGTGCCACCAGCGATAATAGGGTCAGTGAGCAGTTCTTC. Translation: CATSDNRVSEQFF.

This clonotype was counted only a few times. This rearrangement joins TRBV24-1 to TRBJ2-7; D unclear. The J call may not be correct, given that the DNA end is closer to TRBJ2-5. CDR1 and CDR2 from the germline V gene are KGHDR and SFDVKD. The CDR3 totals 11 residues. The CDR3 nucleotides are TGTGCCACCTCGGTATTCGGGACCCAGTACTTC. Protein: CATSVFGTQYF.

This clonotype was observed once. The rearrangement uses TRBV3-1 and TRBJ1-1; D is unresolved. From germline, CDR1 is LGHDT and CDR2 YNNKEL (reference sequence). The CDR3 runs to 12 residues. The ends were cut back, 0 bases at V and 11 bases at J, with 10 bases in the middle. CDR3 DNA sequence: TGTGCCAGCAGCCAAGAGAGGGATTGGGCTTTCTTT. Translation: CASSQERDWAFF.

This clonotype occurred a few times. This chain joins TRBV20-1 and TRBJ1-4; D remains ambiguous. V was trimmed by 8 bases and J by 8 bases, leaving 15 bases between them. This CDR3 comprises 12 residues. Germline V CDR1 and CDR2: DFQATT, SNEGSKA (reference sequence). In DNA form, the CDR3 reads TGCAGTTCGGACGGCGGGCGAGAAAAACTGTTTTTT. As protein: CSSDGGREKLFF.

V is TRBV9 and J is TRBJ2-1; a weak D match, TRBD1 (6 bases). The germline V gene encodes CDR1 SGDLS and CDR2 YYNGEE. Between the trimmed V and J ends, which lost 5 bases and 0 bases, there was a span of 15 bases. The CDR3 has 16 amino acids. The CDR3 protein is CASSEQGTSSYNEQFF. In nucleotides, the CDR3 is TGTGCCAGCAGTGAACAGGGTACGAGCTCCTACAATGAGCAGTTCTTC.

The chain joins TRBV20-1 to TRBJ2-3, with D possibly TRBD2 on 5 matching bases. The germline V gene has CDR1 DFQATT and CDR2 SNEGSKA (reference sequence). CDR3 length equals 11 residues. For the CDR3, the DNA is TGCACCCGGGGAGATTTGGATACGCAGTATTTT. This gives the protein CTRGDLDTQYF.

J is TRBJ1-6 and V is TRBV7-9; D gene ambiguous. V gave up 6 bases and J gave up 9 bases, with 27 bases separating them. The CDR3 has 18 amino acids. In germline, CDR1 is SEHNR, CDR2 FQNEAQ (reference sequence). The DNA of the CDR3 is TGTGCCAGCAGTGGCTATGTCGGAGCGTCGTTAAGGTCTTCACCCCTCCACTTT. Protein: CASSGYVGASLRSSPLHF.

The chain combines TRBV20-1 with TRBJ2-3; D remains ambiguous. The CDR3 sequence is 12 residues long. Germline CDR1 is DFQATT and CDR2 is SNEGSKA (reference sequence). The V gene lost 2 bases and the J gene lost 0 bases, with 3 bases spanning the gap. CDR3 amino acids: CSARLSTDTQYF. CDR3 DNA: TGCAGTGCTAGATTGAGCACAGATACGCAGTATTTT.

The chain combines TRBV7-9 with TRBJ2-1; TRBD2 is a possible D gene (5 bases). The J call is doubtful: the DNA matches TRBJ2-7 better. Germline V CDR1 and CDR2: SEHNR, FQNEAQ (reference sequence). There are 16 residues in the CDR3. This CDR3 reads CASSSLDGVSYNEQYF. CDR3 nucleotides: TGTGCCAGCAGCTCTCTCGACGGGGTATCCTACAATGAGCAGTACTTC.